These T cell receptor beta chains were read from a single sample in a study of Tregs in tolerant kidney transplant recipients. Sequenced by immunoSEQ multiplex PCR; TCRdb stores in-frame clones only, minus some. The sample has more than 60,000 clones; 80% to 90% are singletons. Sequencing used Tregs from blood, obtained before the transplant. Source of these receptors: a human donor who received a combined kidney and bone marrow transplant. Both conserved end residues are part of each CDR3. The D gene is left open where the match is weak. A clone size is listed for some rows: how often the clone was seen (once, few, many), or a class if it is expanded.

.	TRBD1	TRBV4-1	TRBJ1-5	CASSHPAGRGHQPQHF	TGCGCCAGCAGCCATCCCGCCGGCAGGGGGCATCAGCCCCAGCATTTT
.	.	TRBV12-5	TRBJ2-5	CASGLVQRPGETQYF	TGTGCTAGTGGTTTGGTACAGAGGCCAGGGGAGACCCAGTACTTC
.	.	TRBV20-1	TRBJ2-7	CSALRYEQYF	TGCAGTGCCTTGCGCTACGAGCAGTACTTC
once	.	TRBV5-1	TRBJ1-1	CASTSATPNTEAFF	TGCGCCAGCACCTCAGCCACCCCGAACACTGAAGCTTTCTTT
.	.	TRBV9	TRBJ2-1	CASSVAAAGYEQFF	TGTGCCAGCAGCGTAGCGGCGGCGGGGTACGAGCAGTTCTTC
.	.	TRBV9	TRBJ2-6	CASSASAGANVLTF	TGTGCCAGCAGCGCCAGCGCTGGGGCCAACGTCCTGACTTTC
.	TRBD1	TRBV6-5	TRBJ1-6	CASTVGRGNSPLHF	TGTGCCAGCACGGTTGGCAGGGGGAATTCACCCCTCCACTTT
.	.	TRBV5-5	TRBJ1-1	CASSLSFREAFF	TGTGCCAGCAGCTTGTCTTTCCGGGAAGCTTTCTTT
.	TRBD1	TRBV29-1	TRBJ2-2	CSVGQGAGELFF	TGCAGCGTGGGACAGGGAGCCGGGGAGCTGTTTTTT
.	.	TRBV7-2	TRBJ2-7	CASSFHSLGEQYF	TGTGCCAGCAGCTTTCACTCCCTCGGCGAGCAGTACTTC
.	TRBD1	TRBV6-4	TRBJ1-6	CASSETGRSPLHF	TGTGCCAGCAGTGAGACAGGGCGATCACCCCTCCACTTT
.	.	TRBV5-1	TRBJ2-1	CASSSLGLATGRASYNEQFF	TGCGCCAGCAGCTCCCTCGGCCTAGCTACCGGGCGGGCGTCCTACAATGAGCAGTTCTTC
.	TRBD1	TRBV29-1	TRBJ2-7	CSVWGQGIREQYF	TGCAGCGTTTGGGGACAGGGTATCCGCGAGCAGTACTTC
few	TRBD1	TRBV19	TRBJ1-4	CATTGQDHEKLFF	TGTGCCACCACAGGACAGGACCATGAAAAACTGTTTTTT
.	TRBD1	TRBV11-2	TRBJ2-3	CASSHRQGDTQYF	TGTGCCAGCAGCCACCGACAGGGTGATACGCAGTATTTT
.	TRBD2	TRBV29-1	TRBJ2-1	CSVELVAGYNEQFF	TGCAGCGTTGAATTGGTAGCGGGCTACAATGAGCAGTTCTTC
.	TRBD1	TRBV6-6	TRBJ2-1	CASHPAGQGYNEQFF	TGTGCCAGCCATCCCGCGGGACAGGGCTACAATGAGCAGTTCTTC
.	.	TRBV21-1	TRBJ2-6	CASRGVGSGANVLTF	.
.	.	TRBV6-5	TRBJ1-2	CASSYSSGGDGYTF	TGTGCCAGCAGTTACTCGTCCGGGGGCGATGGCTACACCTTC
.	.	TRBV7-9	TRBJ1-4	CASSLGGVLEKLFF	TGTGCCAGCAGCCTTGGTGGTGTTTTGGAAAAACTGTTTTTT
.	.	TRBV29-1	TRBJ1-4	CSAVKQDNEKLFF	TGCAGCGCCGTGAAACAGGACAATGAAAAACTGTTTTTT
.	.	TRBV7-2	TRBJ2-3	CASSPGAQDTQYF	TGTGCCAGCAGCCCCGGGGCCCAAGATACGCAGTATTTT